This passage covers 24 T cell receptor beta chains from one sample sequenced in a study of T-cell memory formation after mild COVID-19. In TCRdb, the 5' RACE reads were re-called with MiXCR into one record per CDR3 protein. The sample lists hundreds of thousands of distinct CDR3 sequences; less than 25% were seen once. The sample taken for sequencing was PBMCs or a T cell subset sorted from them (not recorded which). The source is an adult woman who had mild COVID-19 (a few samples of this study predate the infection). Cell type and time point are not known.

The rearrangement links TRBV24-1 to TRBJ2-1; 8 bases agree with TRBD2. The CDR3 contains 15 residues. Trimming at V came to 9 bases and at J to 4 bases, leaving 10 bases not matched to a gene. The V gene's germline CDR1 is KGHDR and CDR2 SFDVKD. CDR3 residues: CATASAGGGYNEQFF. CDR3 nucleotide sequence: TGTGCCACCGCGAGTGCGGGAGGAGGTTACAATGAGCAGTTCTTC.

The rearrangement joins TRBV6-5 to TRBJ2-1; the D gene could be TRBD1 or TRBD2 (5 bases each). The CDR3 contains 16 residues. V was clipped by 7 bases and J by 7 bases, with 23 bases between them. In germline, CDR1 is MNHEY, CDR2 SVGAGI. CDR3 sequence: CASNPSSGWWGNEQFF. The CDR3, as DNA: TGTGCCAGCAATCCCTCTTCAGGGTGGTGGGGGAATGAGCAGTTCTTC.

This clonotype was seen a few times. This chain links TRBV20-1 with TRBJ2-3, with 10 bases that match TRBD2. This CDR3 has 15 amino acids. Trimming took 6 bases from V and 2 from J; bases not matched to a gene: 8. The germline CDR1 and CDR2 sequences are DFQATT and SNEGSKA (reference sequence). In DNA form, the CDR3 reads TGCAGTGCCGAAGCGGGGGGGCGAGCCACAGATACGCAGTATTTT. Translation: CSAEAGGRATDTQYF.

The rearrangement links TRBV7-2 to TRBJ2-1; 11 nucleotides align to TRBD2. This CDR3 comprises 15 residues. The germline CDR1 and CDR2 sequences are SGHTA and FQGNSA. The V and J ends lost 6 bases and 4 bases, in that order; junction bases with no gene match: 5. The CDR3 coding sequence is TGTGCCAGCAGATACATAGCGGGAGGGTACAATGAGCAGTTCTTC. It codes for CASRYIAGGYNEQFF.

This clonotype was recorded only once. The CDR3 is CSARLRRGGFYEQYF. CDR3 bases: TGCAGTGCTAGACTACGGCGGGGGGGCTTCTACGAGCAGTACTTC. The V call is TRBV20-1, the J call TRBJ2-7; 9 bases map to TRBD2. This CDR3 contains 15 residues. J gave up 3 bases and V 2 bases, and 8 bases lay outside the gene matches. The germline CDR1 and CDR2 sequences are DFQATT and SNEGSKA (reference sequence).

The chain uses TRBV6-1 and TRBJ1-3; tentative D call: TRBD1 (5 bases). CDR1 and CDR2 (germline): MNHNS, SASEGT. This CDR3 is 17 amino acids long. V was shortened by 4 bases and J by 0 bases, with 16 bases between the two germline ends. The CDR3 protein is CASSGQDRLNSGNTIYF. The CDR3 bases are TGTGCCAGCAGTGGACAAGACAGACTCAACTCTGGAAACACCATATATTTT.

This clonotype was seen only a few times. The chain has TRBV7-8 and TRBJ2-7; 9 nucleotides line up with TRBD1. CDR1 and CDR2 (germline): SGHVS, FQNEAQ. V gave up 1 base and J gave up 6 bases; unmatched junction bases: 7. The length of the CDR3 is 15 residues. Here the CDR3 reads CASSLDRGPLGEQYF. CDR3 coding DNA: TGTGCCAGCAGCTTAGACAGGGGGCCACTCGGCGAGCAGTACTTC.

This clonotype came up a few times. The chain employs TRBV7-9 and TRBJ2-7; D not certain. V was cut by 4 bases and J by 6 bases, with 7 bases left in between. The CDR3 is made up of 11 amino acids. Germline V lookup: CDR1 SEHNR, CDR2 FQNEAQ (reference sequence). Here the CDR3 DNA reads TGTGCCAGCAGCTCCCGGTTCGAGCAGTACTTC. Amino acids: CASSSRFEQYF.

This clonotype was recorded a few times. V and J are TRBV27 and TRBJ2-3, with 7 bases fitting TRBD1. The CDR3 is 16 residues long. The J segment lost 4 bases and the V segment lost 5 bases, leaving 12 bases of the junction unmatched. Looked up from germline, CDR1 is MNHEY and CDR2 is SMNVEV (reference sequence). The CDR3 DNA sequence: TGTGCCAGCAGTCTTGGGACAGCCACCTTATCAGATACGCAGTATTTT. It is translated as CASSLGTATLSDTQYF.

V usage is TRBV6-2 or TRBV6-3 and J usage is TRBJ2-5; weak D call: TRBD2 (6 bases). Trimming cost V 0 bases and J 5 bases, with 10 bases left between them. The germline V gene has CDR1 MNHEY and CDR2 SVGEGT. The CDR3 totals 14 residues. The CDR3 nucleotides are TGTGCCAGCAGTTACTCTGGGGGGAGGGAGACCCAGTACTTC. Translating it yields CASSYSGGRETQYF.

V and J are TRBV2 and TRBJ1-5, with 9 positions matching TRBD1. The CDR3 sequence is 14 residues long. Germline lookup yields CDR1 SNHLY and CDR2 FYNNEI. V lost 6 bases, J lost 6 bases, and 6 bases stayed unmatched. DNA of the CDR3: TGTGCCAGCAGCGCACAGGGGGCGGGTCAGCCCCAGCATTTT. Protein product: CASSAQGAGQPQHF.

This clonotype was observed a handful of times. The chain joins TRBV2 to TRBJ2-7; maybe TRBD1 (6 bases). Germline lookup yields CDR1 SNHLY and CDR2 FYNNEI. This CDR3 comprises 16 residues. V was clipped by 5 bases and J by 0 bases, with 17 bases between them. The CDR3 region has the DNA TGTGCCAGCAGTTCTTCCCAGGGGCGGCTCTCCTACGAGCAGTACTTC. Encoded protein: CASSSSQGRLSYEQYF.

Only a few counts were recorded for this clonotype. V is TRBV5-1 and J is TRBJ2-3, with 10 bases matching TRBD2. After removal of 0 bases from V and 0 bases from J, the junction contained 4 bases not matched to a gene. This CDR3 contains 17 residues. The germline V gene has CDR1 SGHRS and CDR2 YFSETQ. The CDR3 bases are TGCGCCAGCAGCTTGGACTTAGCGGGGGGTAGCACAGATACGCAGTATTTT. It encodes CASSLDLAGGSTDTQYF.

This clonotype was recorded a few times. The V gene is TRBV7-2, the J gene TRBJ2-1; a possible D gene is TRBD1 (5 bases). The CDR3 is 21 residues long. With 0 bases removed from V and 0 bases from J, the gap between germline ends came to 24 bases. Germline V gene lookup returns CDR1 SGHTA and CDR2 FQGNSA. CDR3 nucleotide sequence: TGTGCCAGCAGCTTAGCGTTAGTCTCATATGGAAGGGGTTCCTCCTACAATGAGCAGTTCTTC. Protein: CASSLALVSYGRGSSYNEQFF.

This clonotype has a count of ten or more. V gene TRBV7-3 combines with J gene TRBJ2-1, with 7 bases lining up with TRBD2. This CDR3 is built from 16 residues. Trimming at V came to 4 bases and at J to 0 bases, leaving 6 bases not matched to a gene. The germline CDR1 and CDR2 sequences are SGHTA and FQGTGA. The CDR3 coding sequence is TGTGCCAGCAGCTCTCACGGGGGGAGCTCCTACAATGAGCAGTTCTTC. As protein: CASSSHGGSSYNEQFF.

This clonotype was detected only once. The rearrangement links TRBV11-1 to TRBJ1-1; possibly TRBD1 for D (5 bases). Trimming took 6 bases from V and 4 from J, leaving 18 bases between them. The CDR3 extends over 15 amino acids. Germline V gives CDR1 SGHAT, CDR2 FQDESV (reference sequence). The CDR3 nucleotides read TGTGCCAGCAGTCCTCGCGCCCAGGGTTCCACTGAAGCTTTCTTT. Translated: CASSPRAQGSTEAFF.

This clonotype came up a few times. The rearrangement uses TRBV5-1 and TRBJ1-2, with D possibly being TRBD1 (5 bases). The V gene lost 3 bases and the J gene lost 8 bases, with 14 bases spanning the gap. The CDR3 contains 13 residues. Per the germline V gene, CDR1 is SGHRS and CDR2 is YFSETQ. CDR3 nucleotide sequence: TGCGCCAGCAGCTCCCGGGGGGACCTCGGCTACACCTTC. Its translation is CASSSRGDLGYTF. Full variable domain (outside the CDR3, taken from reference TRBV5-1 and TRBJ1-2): KAGVTQTPRYLIKTRGQQVTLSCSPISGHRSVSWYQQTPGQGLQFLFEYFSETQRNKGNFPGRFSGRQFSNSRSEMNVSTLELGDSALYLCASSSRGDLGYTFGSGTRLTVV.

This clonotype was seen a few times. CDR3 sequence reads: CASSPRQALTYEQYF. The CDR3 bases are TGTGCCAGCAGCCCCAGACAGGCCCTTACCTACGAGCAGTACTTC. The V gene is TRBV7-9, the J gene TRBJ2-7, with D perhaps matching TRBD1 (6 bases). This CDR3 has 15 amino acids. Germline CDR1 reads SEHNR; CDR2 reads FQNEAQ (reference sequence). The ends were cut back, 5 bases at V and 2 bases at J, with 16 bases in the middle.

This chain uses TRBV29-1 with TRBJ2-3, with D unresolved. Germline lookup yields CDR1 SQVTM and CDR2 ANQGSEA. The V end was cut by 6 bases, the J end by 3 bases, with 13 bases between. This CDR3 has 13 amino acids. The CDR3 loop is CSVKKTVTDTQYF. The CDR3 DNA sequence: TGCAGCGTGAAGAAAACGGTAACAGATACGCAGTATTTT.

The CDR3 DNA follows: TGTGCCAGCAGCTTAGTTGTGGGGGGGCTTTCCTACAATGAGCAGTTCTTC. It codes for CASSLVVGGLSYNEQFF. V is TRBV7-8 and J is TRBJ2-1; the D gene is possibly TRBD2 (7 bases). The CDR3 runs to 17 residues. V was cut by 1 base and J by 1 base, with 14 bases left in between. Germline CDR1 and CDR2: SGHVS and FQNEAQ.

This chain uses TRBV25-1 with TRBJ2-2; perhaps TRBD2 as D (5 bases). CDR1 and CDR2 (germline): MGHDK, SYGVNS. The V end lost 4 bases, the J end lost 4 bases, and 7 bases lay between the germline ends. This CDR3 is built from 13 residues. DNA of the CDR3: TGTGCCAGCAGTGGAGGGTTCACCGGGGAGCTGTTTTTT. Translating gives CASSGGFTGELFF.

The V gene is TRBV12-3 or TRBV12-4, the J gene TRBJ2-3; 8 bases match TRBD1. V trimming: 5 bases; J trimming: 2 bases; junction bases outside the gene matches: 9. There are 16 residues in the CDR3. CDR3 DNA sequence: TGTGCCAGCAGTCCCAGGGGGCACGACGACACAGATACGCAGTATTTT. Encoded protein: CASSPRGHDDTDTQYF.

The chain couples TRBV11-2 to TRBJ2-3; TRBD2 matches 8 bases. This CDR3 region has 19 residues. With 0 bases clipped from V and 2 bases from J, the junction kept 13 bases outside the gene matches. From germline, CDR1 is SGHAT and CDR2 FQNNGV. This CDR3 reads CASSLELGVGAGDTDTQYF. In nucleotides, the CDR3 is TGTGCCAGCAGCTTAGAATTAGGAGTGGGAGCGGGGGACACAGATACGCAGTATTTT.

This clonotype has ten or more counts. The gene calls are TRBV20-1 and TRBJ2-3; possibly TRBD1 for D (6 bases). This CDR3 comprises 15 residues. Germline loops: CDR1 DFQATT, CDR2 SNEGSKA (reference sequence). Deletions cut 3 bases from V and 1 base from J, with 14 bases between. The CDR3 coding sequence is TGCAGTGCTAGCTCGAGGGCAGGGGGCACAGATACGCAGTATTTT. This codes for CSASSRAGGTDTQYF.